The clone carrying this T cell receptor beta chain was detected only a few times. The data are from a study of T cell repertoires in cytomegalovirus infection. The junction had 3 bases not matched to a gene; V was cut back by 4 bases and J by 0 bases. The CDR3 is made up of 15 amino acids. Germline V gene sequence: CDR1 LGHDT, CDR2 YNNKEL (reference sequence). TCRdb recomputed calls from the reads with MiXCR, one row per CDR3 protein. The sample lists roughly 230,000 distinct CDR3 sequences, 22% occurring once. This chain uses TRBV3-1 with TRBJ1-2; TRBD1 aligns across 9 bases. The receptor was derived from a human donor in good health (CMV status not recorded). Some clones in this sample may be carry-over from other donors' samples. Sequencing used CD8+ T cells from PBMCs. The CDR3 reads CASSPGTGTNYGYTF. The CDR3 nucleotides are TGTGCCAGCAGCCCTGGGACAGGGACTAACTATGGCTACACCTTC.